These 7 T cell receptor beta chains share one sample of origin, sequenced in a study of blood T cell repertoires in COVID-19. The protocol was immunoSEQ multiplex PCR, while the TCRdb copy is restricted to in-frame clones and leaves out a portion. Seen here are roughly 330,000 clones, approximately 89% observed once, and the top ten hold less than 6.5%. Specimen: PBMCs or T cells enriched from blood (not recorded which). Receptors were obtained from a young man who had recovered from COVID-19.

The chain joins TRBV5-1 to TRBJ1-4; TRBD1 agrees at 9 bases. Losses at the gene ends were 4 bases for V and 6 bases for J; bases not matched to a gene: 4. From germline, CDR1 is SGHRS and CDR2 YFSETQ. The CDR3 runs to 14 residues. The CDR3 DNA sequence: TGCGCCAGCAGCCCCCGACAGGGGGATGAAAAACTGTTTTTT. Its translation: CASSPRQGDEKLFF.

The V gene is TRBV4-2, the J gene TRBJ2-1, with 7 bases lining up with TRBD1. There are 17 residues in the CDR3. V was pared by 7 bases and J by 4 bases, with 16 bases of the junction left unmatched. Germline CDR1 reads LGHNA; CDR2 reads YNFKEQ. The CDR3 loop reads CASTRTADREYYNEQFF. The CDR3 DNA reads TGTGCCAGCACACGAACGGCCGACAGGGAATATTACAATGAGCAGTTCTTC.

The V and J genes are TRBV4-2 and TRBJ1-5; the match to TRBD1 covers 9 bases. With 1 base clipped from V and 4 bases from J, the junction kept 8 bases outside the gene matches. CDR1 is LGHNA, CDR2 YNFKEQ, per germline. CDR3 size: 17 residues. The CDR3 loop is CASSQAQGAEGNQPQHF. CDR3 DNA: TGTGCCAGCAGCCAAGCACAGGGGGCGGAGGGTAATCAGCCCCAGCATTTT.

This clone was counted between two and nine times. The chain employs TRBV28 and TRBJ1-5, with a weak D call TRBD1 (5 bases). Germline assignment: CDR1 MDHEN and CDR2 SYDVKM. The CDR3 spans 15 residues. Trimming took 5 bases from V and 0 from J, leaving 11 bases between them. The CDR3 is CASSLQAYSNQPQHF. CDR3 DNA: TGTGCCAGCAGTCTACAGGCTTATAGCAATCAGCCCCAGCATTTT. The complete variable domain, with remaining parts taken from reference TRBV28 and TRBJ1-5, reads DVKVTQSSRYLVKRTGEKVFLECVQDMDHENMFWYRQDPGLGLRLIYFSYDVKMKEKGDIPEGYSVSREKKERFSLILESASTNQTSMYLCASSLQAYSNQPQHFGDGTRLSIL.

The genes are TRBV5-1 and TRBJ1-2; 10 positions agree with TRBD1. CDR3 length equals 14 residues. Germline V gives CDR1 SGHRS, CDR2 YFSETQ. The J segment lost 7 bases and the V segment lost 4 bases, leaving 7 bases of the junction unmatched. The CDR3 protein is CASSRDRGTGGYTF. Written as DNA, the CDR3 is TGCGCCAGCAGCAGGGACAGGGGAACAGGTGGCTACACCTTC. Together with reference TRBV5-1 and TRBJ1-2, the CDR3 gives the full variable domain: KAGVTQTPRYLIKTRGQQVTLSCSPISGHRSVSWYQQTPGQGLQFLFEYFSETQRNKGNFPGRFSGRQFSNSRSEMNVSTLELGDSALYLCASSRDRGTGGYTFGSGTRLTVV.

This clone was seen only once. V usage is TRBV2 and J usage is TRBJ2-3, with D maybe TRBD2 (6 bases). CDR3 size: 15 residues. From germline, CDR1 is SNHLY and CDR2 FYNNEI. Trimming removed 2 bases at V and 6 bases at J, with 15 bases between. The CDR3 loop is CASSELGSRGDTQYF. CDR3 in DNA: TGTGCCAGCAGTGAACTTGGCTCCCGGGGGGATACGCAGTATTTT.

The chain carries TRBV29-1 and TRBJ1-2, with 7 bases aligning to TRBD1. Germline V gene lookup returns CDR1 SQVTM and CDR2 ANQGSEA. The CDR3 length is 14 residues. V shed 3 bases, J shed 5 bases, and the junction held 9 bases outside the gene matches. CDR3 residues: CSVDRVQGSYGYTF. CDR3 bases: TGCAGCGTTGATCGCGTACAGGGGAGTTATGGCTACACCTTC.